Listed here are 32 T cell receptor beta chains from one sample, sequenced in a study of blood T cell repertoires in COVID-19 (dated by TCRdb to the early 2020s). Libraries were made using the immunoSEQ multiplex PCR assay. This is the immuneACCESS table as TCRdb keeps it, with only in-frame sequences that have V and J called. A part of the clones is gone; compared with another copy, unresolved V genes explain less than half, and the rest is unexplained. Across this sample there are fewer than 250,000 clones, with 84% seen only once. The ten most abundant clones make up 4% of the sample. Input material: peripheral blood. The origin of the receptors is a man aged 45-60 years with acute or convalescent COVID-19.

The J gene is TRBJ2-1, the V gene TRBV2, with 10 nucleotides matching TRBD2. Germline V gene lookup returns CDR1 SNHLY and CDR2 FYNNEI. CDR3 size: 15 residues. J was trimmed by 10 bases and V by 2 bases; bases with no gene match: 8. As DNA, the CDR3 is TGTGCCAGCAGTGAACGGGTAGCGGGAGGACTCGAGCAGTTCTTC. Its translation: CASSERVAGGLEQFF.

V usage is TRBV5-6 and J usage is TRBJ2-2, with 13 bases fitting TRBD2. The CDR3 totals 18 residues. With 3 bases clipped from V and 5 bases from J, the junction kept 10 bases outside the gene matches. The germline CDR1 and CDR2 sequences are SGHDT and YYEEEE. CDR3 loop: CASSSIGLAGVWTGELFF. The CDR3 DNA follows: TGTGCCAGCAGCTCTATAGGACTAGCGGGGGTATGGACCGGGGAGCTGTTTTTT.

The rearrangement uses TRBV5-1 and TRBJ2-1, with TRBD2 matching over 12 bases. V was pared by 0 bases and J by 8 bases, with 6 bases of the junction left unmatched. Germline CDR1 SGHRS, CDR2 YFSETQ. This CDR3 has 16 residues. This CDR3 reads CASSLDPLAGGDEQFF. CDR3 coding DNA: TGCGCCAGCAGCTTGGATCCGCTAGCGGGAGGGGATGAGCAGTTCTTC. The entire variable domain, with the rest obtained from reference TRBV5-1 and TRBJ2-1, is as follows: KAGVTQTPRYLIKTRGQQVTLSCSPISGHRSVSWYQQTPGQGLQFLFEYFSETQRNKGNFPGRFSGRQFSNSRSEMNVSTLELGDSALYLCASSLDPLAGGDEQFFGPGTRLTVL.

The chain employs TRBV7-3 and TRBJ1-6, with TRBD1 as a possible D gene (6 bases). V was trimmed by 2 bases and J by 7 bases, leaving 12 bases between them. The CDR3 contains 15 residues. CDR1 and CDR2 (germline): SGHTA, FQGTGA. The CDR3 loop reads CASSLATGTNSPLHF. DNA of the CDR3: TGTGCCAGCAGCTTAGCCACAGGGACCAATTCACCCCTCCACTTT. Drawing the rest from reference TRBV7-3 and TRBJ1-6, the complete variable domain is GAGVSQTPSNKVTEKGKYVELRCDPISGHTALYWYRQSLGQGPEFLIYFQGTGAADDSGLPNDRFFAVRPEGSVSTLKIQRTERGDSAVYLCASSLATGTNSPLHFGNGTRLTVT.

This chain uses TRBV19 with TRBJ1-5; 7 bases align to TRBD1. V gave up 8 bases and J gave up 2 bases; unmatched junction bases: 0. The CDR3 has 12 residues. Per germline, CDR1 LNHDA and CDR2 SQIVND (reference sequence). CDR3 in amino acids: CASDRGNQPQHF. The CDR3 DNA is TGTGCCAGTGACAGGGGCAATCAGCCCCAGCATTTT. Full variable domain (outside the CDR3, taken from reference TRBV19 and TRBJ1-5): DGGITQSPKYLFRKEGQNVTLSCEQNLNHDAMYWYRQDPGQGLRLIYYSQIVNDFQKGDIAEGYSVSREKKESFPLTVTSAQKNPTAFYLCASDRGNQPQHFGDGTRLSIL.

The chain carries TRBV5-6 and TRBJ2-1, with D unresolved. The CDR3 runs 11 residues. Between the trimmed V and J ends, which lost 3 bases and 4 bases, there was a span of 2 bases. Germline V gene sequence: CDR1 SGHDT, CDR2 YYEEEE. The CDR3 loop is CASSSYNEQFF. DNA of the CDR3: TGTGCCAGCAGCTCTTACAATGAGCAGTTCTTC.

The CDR3 spells CASSSGRLGGTEAFF. For the CDR3, the DNA is TGTGCCAGCAGCTCGGGAAGATTGGGGGGCACTGAAGCTTTCTTT. The V call is TRBV13, the J call TRBJ1-1; maybe TRBD1 (5 bases). Trimming stripped 4 bases from V and 4 bases from J, with 16 bases between. Germline-derived CDR1 and CDR2 are PRHDT and FYEKMQ (reference sequence). The CDR3 contains 15 residues. Supplemented by reference TRBV13 and TRBJ1-1, the full variable domain reads AAGVIQSPRHLIKEKRETATLKCYPIPRHDTVYWYQQGPGQDPQFLISFYEKMQSDKGSIPDRFSAQQFSDYHSELNMSSLELGDSALYFCASSSGRLGGTEAFFGQGTRLTVV.

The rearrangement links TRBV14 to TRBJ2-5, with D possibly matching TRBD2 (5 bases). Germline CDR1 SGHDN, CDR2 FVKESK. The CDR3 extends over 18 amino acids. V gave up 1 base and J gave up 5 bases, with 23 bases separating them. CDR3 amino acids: CASSQGSGSGVDEETQYF. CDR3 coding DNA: TGTGCCAGCAGCCAAGGAAGTGGATCCGGGGTCGATGAGGAGACCCAGTACTTC.

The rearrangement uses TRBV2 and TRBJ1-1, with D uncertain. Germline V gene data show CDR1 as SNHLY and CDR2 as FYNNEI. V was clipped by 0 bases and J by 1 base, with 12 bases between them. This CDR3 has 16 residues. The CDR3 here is CASSEAHPTRNTEAFF. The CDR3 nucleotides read TGTGCCAGCAGTGAAGCGCACCCAACACGGAACACTGAAGCTTTCTTT.

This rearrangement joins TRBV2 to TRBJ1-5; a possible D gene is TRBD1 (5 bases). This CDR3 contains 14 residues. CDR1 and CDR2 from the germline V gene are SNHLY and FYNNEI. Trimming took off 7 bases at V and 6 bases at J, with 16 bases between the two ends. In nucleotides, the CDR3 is TGTGCCAGCACTGGGGGGACGAGAGGTCAGCCCCAGCATTTT. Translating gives CASTGGTRGQPQHF.

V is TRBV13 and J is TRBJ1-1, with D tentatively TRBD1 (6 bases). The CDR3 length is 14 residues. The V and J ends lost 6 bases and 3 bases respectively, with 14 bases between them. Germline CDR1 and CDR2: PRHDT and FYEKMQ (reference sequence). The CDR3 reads CASSSRGWDTEAFF. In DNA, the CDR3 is TGTGCCAGCAGTAGCAGGGGCTGGGACACTGAAGCTTTCTTT.

Here the CDR3 reads CASSFNIGGRGQPQHF. The DNA for the CDR3 is TGTGCCAGCAGTTTCAATATAGGAGGCAGGGGCCAGCCCCAGCATTTT. The rearrangement joins TRBV6-6 to TRBJ1-5, with TRBD1 as a possible D gene (6 bases). Germline assignment: CDR1 MNHNY and CDR2 SVGAGI (reference sequence). The V end was cut by 4 bases, the J end by 7 bases, with 20 bases between. This CDR3 is built from 16 residues.

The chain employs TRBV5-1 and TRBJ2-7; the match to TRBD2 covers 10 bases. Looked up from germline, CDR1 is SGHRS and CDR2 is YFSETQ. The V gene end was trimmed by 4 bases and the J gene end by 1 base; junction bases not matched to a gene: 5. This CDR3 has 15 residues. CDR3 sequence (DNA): TGCGCCAGCAGCCGCTGGACTAGCGGATCCTACGAGCAGTACTTC. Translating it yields CASSRWTSGSYEQYF.

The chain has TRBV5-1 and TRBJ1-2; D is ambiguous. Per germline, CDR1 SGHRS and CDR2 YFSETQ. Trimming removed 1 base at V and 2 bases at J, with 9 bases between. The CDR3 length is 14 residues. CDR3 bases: TGCGCCAGCAGCTTGAGTAGTTCCAACTATGGCTACACCTTC. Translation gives CASSLSSSNYGYTF.

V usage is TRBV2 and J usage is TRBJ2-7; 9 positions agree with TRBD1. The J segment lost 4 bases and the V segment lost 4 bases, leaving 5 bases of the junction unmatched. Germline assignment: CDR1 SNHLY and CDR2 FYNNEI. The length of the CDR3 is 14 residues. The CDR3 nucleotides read TGTGCCAGCAGTGGACAGGGGGGTAGATACGAGCAGTACTTC. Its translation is CASSGQGGRYEQYF.

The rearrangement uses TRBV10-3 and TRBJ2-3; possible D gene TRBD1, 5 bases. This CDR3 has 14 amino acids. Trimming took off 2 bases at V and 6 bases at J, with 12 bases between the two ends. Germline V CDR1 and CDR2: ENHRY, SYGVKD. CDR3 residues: CAISEPSTADTQYF. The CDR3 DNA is TGTGCCATCAGTGAGCCCTCGACAGCTGATACGCAGTATTTT.

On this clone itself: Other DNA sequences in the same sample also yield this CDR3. CDR3: CASSQDRQGGTEAFF. DNA of the CDR3: TGCGCCAGCAGCCAAGATCGACAGGGTGGCACTGAAGCTTTCTTT. The rearrangement uses TRBV4-1 and TRBJ1-1; 7 nucleotides agree with TRBD1. The junction had 5 bases not matched to a gene; V was cut back by 0 bases and J by 4 bases. Germline V CDR1 and CDR2: MGHRA, YSYEKL. This CDR3 is 15 amino acids long.

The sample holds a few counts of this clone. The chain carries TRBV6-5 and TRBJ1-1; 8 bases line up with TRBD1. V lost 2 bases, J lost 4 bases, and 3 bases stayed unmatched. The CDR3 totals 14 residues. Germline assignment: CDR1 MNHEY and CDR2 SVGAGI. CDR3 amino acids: CASSYGQGPTEAFF. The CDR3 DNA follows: TGTGCCAGCAGTTACGGACAGGGTCCCACTGAAGCTTTCTTT.

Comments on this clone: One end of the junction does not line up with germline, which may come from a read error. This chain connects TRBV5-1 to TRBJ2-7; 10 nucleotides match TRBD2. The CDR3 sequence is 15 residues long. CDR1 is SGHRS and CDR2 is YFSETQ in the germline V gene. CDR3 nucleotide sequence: TGCGCCAGCAGCCCAGGGGGACTAGCGTCCTATGAGCAGTACTTC. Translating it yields CASSPGGLASYEQYF. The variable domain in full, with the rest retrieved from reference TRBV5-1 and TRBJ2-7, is KAGVTQTPRYLIKTRGQQVTLSCSPISGHRSVSWYQQTPGQGLQFLFEYFSETQRNKGNFPGRFSGRQFSNSRSEMNVSTLELGDSALYLCASSPGGLASYEQYFGPGTRLTVT.

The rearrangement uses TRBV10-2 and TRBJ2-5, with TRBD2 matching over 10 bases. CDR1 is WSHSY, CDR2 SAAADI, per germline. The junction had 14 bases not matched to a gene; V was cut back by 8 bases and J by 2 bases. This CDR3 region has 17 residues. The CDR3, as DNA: TGCGCCAGCGCGGATTGGACTAGCGGATATGAACAAGAGACCCAGTACTTC. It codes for CASADWTSGYEQETQYF.

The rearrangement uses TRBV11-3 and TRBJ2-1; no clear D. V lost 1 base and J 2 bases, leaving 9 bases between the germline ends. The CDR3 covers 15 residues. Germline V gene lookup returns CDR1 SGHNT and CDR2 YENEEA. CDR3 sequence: CASSLGSGTYNEQFF. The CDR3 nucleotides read TGTGCCAGCAGCTTAGGTTCAGGTACCTACAATGAGCAGTTCTTC.

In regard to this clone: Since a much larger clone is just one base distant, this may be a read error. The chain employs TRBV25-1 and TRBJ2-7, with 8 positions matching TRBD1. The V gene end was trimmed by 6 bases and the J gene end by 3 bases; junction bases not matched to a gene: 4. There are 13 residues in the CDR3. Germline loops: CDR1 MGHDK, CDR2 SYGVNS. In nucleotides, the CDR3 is TGTGCCAGCAGCCTAGACAGGGGCTACGAGCAGTACTTC. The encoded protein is CASSLDRGYEQYF.

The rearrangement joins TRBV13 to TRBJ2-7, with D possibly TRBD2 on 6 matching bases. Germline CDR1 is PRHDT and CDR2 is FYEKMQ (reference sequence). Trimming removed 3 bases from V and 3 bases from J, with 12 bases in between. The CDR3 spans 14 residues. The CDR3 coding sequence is TGTGCCAGCAGCTTTACGCGGGATGACTACGAGCAGTACTTC. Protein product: CASSFTRDDYEQYF. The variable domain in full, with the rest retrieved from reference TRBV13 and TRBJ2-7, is AAGVIQSPRHLIKEKRETATLKCYPIPRHDTVYWYQQGPGQDPQFLISFYEKMQSDKGSIPDRFSAQQFSDYHSELNMSSLELGDSALYFCASSFTRDDYEQYFGPGTRLTVT.

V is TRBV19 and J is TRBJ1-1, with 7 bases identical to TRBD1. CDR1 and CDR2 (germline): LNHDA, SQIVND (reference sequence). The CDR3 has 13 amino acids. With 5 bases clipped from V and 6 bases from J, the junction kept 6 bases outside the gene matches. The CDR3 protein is CASSLQGIPEAFF. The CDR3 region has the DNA TGTGCCAGTAGTTTACAGGGGATTCCTGAAGCTTTCTTT.

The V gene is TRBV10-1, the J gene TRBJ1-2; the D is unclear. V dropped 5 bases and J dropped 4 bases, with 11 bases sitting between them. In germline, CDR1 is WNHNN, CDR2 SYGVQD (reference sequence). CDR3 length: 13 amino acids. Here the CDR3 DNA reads TGCGCCAGCAGTCCCGGGTTCGCCTATGGCTACACCTTC. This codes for CASSPGFAYGYTF.

The CDR3: CASSSHLREDHTDTQYF. CDR3 bases: TGTGCCAGCAGCTCCCACTTGCGGGAGGACCACACAGATACGCAGTATTTT. The V call is TRBV6-2 or TRBV6-3, the J call TRBJ2-3, with 8 bases identical to TRBD2. This CDR3 has 17 residues. Germline V lookup: CDR1 MNHEY, CDR2 SVGEGT. The V segment lost 6 bases and the J segment 2 bases; nucleotides outside the gene matches: 13.

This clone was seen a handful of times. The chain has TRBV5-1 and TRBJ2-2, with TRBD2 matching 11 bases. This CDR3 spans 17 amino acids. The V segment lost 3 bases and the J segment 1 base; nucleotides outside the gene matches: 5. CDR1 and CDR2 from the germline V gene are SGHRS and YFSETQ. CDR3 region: CASSSLTSGMNTGELFF. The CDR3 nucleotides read TGCGCCAGCAGCTCACTGACTAGCGGGATGAACACCGGGGAGCTGTTTTTT. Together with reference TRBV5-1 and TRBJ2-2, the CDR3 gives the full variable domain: KAGVTQTPRYLIKTRGQQVTLSCSPISGHRSVSWYQQTPGQGLQFLFEYFSETQRNKGNFPGRFSGRQFSNSRSEMNVSTLELGDSALYLCASSSLTSGMNTGELFFGEGSRLTVL.

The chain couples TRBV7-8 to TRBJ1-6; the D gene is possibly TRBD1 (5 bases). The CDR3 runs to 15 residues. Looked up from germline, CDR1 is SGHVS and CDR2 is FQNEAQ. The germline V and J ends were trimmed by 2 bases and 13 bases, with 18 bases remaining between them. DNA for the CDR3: TGTGCCAGCAGCTTAAGAACGCAGGGCTCGGCCCCCCTCCACTTT. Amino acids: CASSLRTQGSAPLHF.

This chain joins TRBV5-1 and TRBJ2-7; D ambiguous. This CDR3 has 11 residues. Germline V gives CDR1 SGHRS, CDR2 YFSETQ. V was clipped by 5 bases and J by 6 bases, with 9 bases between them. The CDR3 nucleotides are TGCGCCAGCAGGTCAATGGCCGAGCAGTACTTC. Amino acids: CASRSMAEQYF.

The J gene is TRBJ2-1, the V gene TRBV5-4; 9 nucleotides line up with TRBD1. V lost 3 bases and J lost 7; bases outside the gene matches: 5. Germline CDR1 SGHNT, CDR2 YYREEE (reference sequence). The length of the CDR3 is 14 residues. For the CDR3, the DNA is TGTGCCAGCAGCTACCGGGACAGGGTGAATGAGCAGTTCTTC. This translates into CASSYRDRVNEQFF.

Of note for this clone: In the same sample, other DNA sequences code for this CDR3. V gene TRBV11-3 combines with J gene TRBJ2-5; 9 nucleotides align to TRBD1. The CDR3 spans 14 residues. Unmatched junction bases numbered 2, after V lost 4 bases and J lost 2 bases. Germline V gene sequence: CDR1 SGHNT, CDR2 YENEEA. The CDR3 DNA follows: TGTGCCAGCAGCTCAGGACAGGGGCAAGAGACCCAGTACTTC. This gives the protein CASSSGQGQETQYF. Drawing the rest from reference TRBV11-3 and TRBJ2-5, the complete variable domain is EAGVVQSPRYKIIEKKQPVAFWCNPISGHNTLYWYLQNLGQGPELLIRYENEEAVDDSQLPKDRFSAERLKGVDSTLKIQPAELGDSAVYLCASSSGQGQETQYFGPGTRLLVL.

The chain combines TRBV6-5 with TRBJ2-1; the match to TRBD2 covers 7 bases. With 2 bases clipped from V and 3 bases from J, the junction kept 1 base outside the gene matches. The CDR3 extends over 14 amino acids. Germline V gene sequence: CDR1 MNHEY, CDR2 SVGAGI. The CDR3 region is CASSYTGGYNEQFF. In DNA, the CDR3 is TGTGCCAGCAGTTACACGGGAGGCTACAATGAGCAGTTCTTC.